This T cell receptor (beta chain) was sequenced during a study of early T cells in non-severe SARS-CoV-2 infection. Findings and caveats of the study: Sequences matched to VDJdb favored anti-spike CD8 responses, while private and CD4 specificities were missed.

As part of library construction, unique molecular identifiers were attached to individual cDNA molecules. TCRdb itself ran the 5' RACE reads through MiXCR, one entry per CDR3 protein. The data hold about 67,000 distinct CDR3 sequences, with 11% observed a single time. The germline V and J ends were trimmed by 0 bases and 8 bases, with 10 bases remaining between them. CDR1 is DFQATT, CDR2 SNEGSKA, per germline (reference sequence). The CDR3 consists of 13 residues. About this clonotype itself: Its target is unknown.

This TCR derives from an adult who was a healthcare worker with PCR-confirmed SARS-CoV-2 infection or an uninfected control (not recorded which). The chain uses TRBV20-1 and TRBJ1-4, with D hard to call. Material for sequencing was whole blood. CDR3 in amino acids: CSARDSNREKLFF. The CDR3 nucleotides are TGCAGTGCTAGAGATTCTAATCGAGAAAAACTGTTTTTT.